The 25 T cell receptor beta chains below were found in one sample sequenced in a study of CD8 T cells in Susac syndrome (dated by TCRdb to about 2019). To prepare the library, the immunoSEQ multiplex PCR assay was applied. RNA was extracted with the RNeasy kit and 0.5 to 1 ug was reverse transcribed using random hexamers. Through fastp at Q25 and MiXCR, TCRdb rebuilt clones from the public reads, retaining in-frame beta chains. Under each unique CDR3 protein, matching rows form one entry showing the most common genes and DNA. Here the sample has more than 70,000 distinct CDR3 sequences; roughly 94% occur a single time. The top ten clones comprise 0.52% of the sample. The sample was CD8+ T cells from PBMCs. These receptors were collected from a human donor with Susac syndrome.

V is TRBV5-6 and J is TRBJ2-2; D possibly corresponds to TRBD1 (5 bases). This CDR3 comprises 16 residues. V was shortened by 4 bases and J by 2 bases, with 15 bases between the two germline ends. Germline CDR1 and CDR2: SGHDT and YYEEEE. The CDR3 reads CASSPPGRVNTGELFF. CDR3 bases: TGTGCCAGCAGCCCCCCGGGCAGGGTCAACACCGGGGAGCTGTTTTTT.

V gene TRBV14 combines with J gene TRBJ1-1; no clear D gene. CDR3 size: 14 residues. Germline CDR1 reads SGHDN; CDR2 reads FVKESK. Trimming shortened V by 2 bases and J by 4 bases, and 11 bases separated the two germline ends. The CDR3 protein is CASSQFNGLTEAFF. The CDR3 DNA reads as TGTGCCAGCAGCCAATTCAACGGGCTCACTGAAGCTTTCTTT.

CDR3 residues: CASSDGLAYTGELFF. CDR3 DNA sequence: TGTGCCAGCAGTGATGGACTAGCGTACACCGGGGAGCTGTTTTTT. This sequence joins TRBV2 and TRBJ2-2, with 9 nucleotides matching TRBD2. This CDR3 comprises 15 residues. J gave up 3 bases and V 3 bases, and 2 bases lay outside the gene matches. Germline V CDR1 and CDR2: SNHLY, FYNNEI.

In nucleotides, the CDR3 is TGTGCCAGCAGCCAAGGACTGGCAGGACAGGGGGCCGGGGAGCTGTTTTTT. As protein: CASSQGLAGQGAGELFF. This chain joins TRBV3-1 and TRBJ2-2, with 10 bases aligning to TRBD1. V trimming: 1 base; J trimming: 6 bases; junction bases outside the gene matches: 8. CDR3 length equals 17 residues. From germline, CDR1 is LGHDT and CDR2 YNNKEL (reference sequence).

J is TRBJ2-7 and V is TRBV29-1; 9 bases line up with TRBD2. The V gene's germline CDR1 is SQVTM and CDR2 ANQGSEA. This CDR3 spans 15 amino acids. After removal of 1 base from V and 5 bases from J, the junction contained 9 bases not matched to a gene. The CDR3 DNA follows: TGCAGCGTTGAAGGTTTGGGCGGGGGGGACAACGAGCAGTACTTC. Amino acids: CSVEGLGGGDNEQYF.

The chain recombines TRBV5-4 with TRBJ2-5; 13 bases agree with TRBD2. CDR1 SGHNT and CDR2 YYREEE come from the germline V gene (reference sequence). With V trimmed by 4 bases and J by 5 bases, 5 bases remained unmatched. The CDR3 contains 15 residues. The DNA for the CDR3 is TGTGCCAGCAGCCTACCGGGACTAGCGGGGGAGACCCAGTACTTC. Protein product: CASSLPGLAGETQYF.

The V gene is TRBV5-6, the J gene TRBJ1-2; perhaps TRBD1 as D (5 bases). Germline-derived CDR1 and CDR2 are SGHDT and YYEEEE. V lost 4 bases and J 1 base, leaving 20 bases between the germline ends. CDR3 length: 17 amino acids. DNA for the CDR3: TGTGCCAGCAGCCTGAAGACCCCGGGGACTTTTAACTATGGCTACACCTTC. Translating it yields CASSLKTPGTFNYGYTF.

The V and J genes are TRBV20-1 and TRBJ1-2; D is unclear. The CDR3 totals 13 residues. Germline V gene data show CDR1 as DFQATT and CDR2 as SNEGSKA (reference sequence). Trimming took off 6 bases at V and 6 bases at J, with 17 bases between the two ends. This CDR3 reads CSARTYTTDGYTF. The CDR3 region has the DNA TGCAGTGCCCGGACCTACACCACGGATGGCTACACCTTC.

J is TRBJ1-4 and V is TRBV7-6; D possibly corresponds to TRBD1 (5 bases). V was trimmed by 0 bases and J by 7 bases, leaving 9 bases between them. The CDR3 loop spans 14 amino acids. Germline V gives CDR1 SGHVS, CDR2 FNYEAQ. CDR3 nucleotides: TGTGCCAGCAGCTTAGCGGGACGGGTTGAAAAACTGTTTTTT. It codes for CASSLAGRVEKLFF.

This clonotype is a singleton in its sample. CDR3 region: CASSFGPGRVGNQPQHF. In nucleotides, the CDR3 is TGTGCCAGCAGTTTTGGCCCTGGGAGGGTGGGCAATCAGCCCCAGCATTTT. The chain carries TRBV28 and TRBJ1-5; D remains unclear. Trimming shortened V by 3 bases and J by 2 bases, and 17 bases separated the two germline ends. The CDR3 is 17 residues long. The germline V gene encodes CDR1 MDHEN and CDR2 SYDVKM.

The chain has TRBV9 and TRBJ1-1; D perhaps matches TRBD1 (5 bases). V lost 0 bases and J 0 bases, leaving 9 bases between the germline ends. The germline gives CDR1 SGDLS, CDR2 YYNGEE. The CDR3 is 15 amino acids. CDR3 amino acids: CASSVEEGVNTEAFF. The CDR3 nucleotides are TGTGCCAGCAGCGTAGAAGAAGGGGTGAACACTGAAGCTTTCTTT.

The chain combines TRBV4-3 with TRBJ2-5, with D possibly TRBD2 on 7 matching bases. This CDR3 region has 16 residues. The ends were cut back, 4 bases at V and 5 bases at J, with 20 bases in the middle. CDR1 is LGHNA and CDR2 is YSLEER in the germline V gene. The CDR3 protein is CASSPKGLGQGETQYF. CDR3 nucleotides: TGCGCCAGCAGCCCAAAAGGACTAGGTCAGGGGGAGACCCAGTACTTC.

The chain uses TRBV5-6 and TRBJ2-7; D may match TRBD1 or TRBD2 (5 bases each). V was cut by 1 base and J by 4 bases, with 15 bases left in between. The CDR3 runs to 15 residues. The germline V gene encodes CDR1 SGHDT and CDR2 YYEEEE. DNA of the CDR3: TGTGCCAGCAGCTTGCTGGGACCCGCACCTTACGAGCAGTACTTC. Protein sequence: CASSLLGPAPYEQYF. Variable domain in full (rest from reference TRBV5-6 and TRBJ2-7): DAGVTQSPTHLIKTRGQQVTLRCSPKSGHDTVSWYQQALGQGPQFIFQYYEEEERQRGNFPDRFSGHQFPNYSSELNVNALLLGDSALYLCASSLLGPAPYEQYFGPGTRLTVT.

The gene calls are TRBV28 and TRBJ2-1, with D perhaps TRBD2 (5 bases). The ends were cut back, 7 bases at V and 0 bases at J, with 13 bases in the middle. The CDR3 spans 15 residues. CDR1 is MDHEN, CDR2 SYDVKM, per germline. The CDR3 coding sequence is TGTGCCAGCAATGTAAACCGGGACTCCTACAATGAGCAGTTCTTC. This sequence encodes CASNVNRDSYNEQFF.

The J gene is TRBJ2-1, the V gene TRBV7-9, with D tentatively TRBD1 or TRBD2 (6 bases each). CDR1 is SEHNR and CDR2 is FQNEAQ in the germline V gene (reference sequence). The CDR3 has 12 amino acids. The germline V and J ends were trimmed by 11 bases and 10 bases, with 18 bases remaining between them. The CDR3 loop reads CASSGGRVEQFF. CDR3 in DNA: TGTGCCTCTTCCGGGGGCCGTGTGGAGCAGTTCTTC.

The gene calls are TRBV4-1 and TRBJ2-3; tentatively, D is TRBD1 or TRBD2 (5 bases each). The V gene lost 0 bases and the J gene lost 0 bases, with 10 bases spanning the gap. The CDR3 extends over 16 amino acids. CDR1 is MGHRA and CDR2 is YSYEKL in the germline V gene. The CDR3 region is CASSQDSRESTDTQYF. CDR3 sequence (DNA): TGCGCCAGCAGCCAAGACAGCAGGGAGAGCACAGATACGCAGTATTTT.

V is TRBV15 and J is TRBJ1-2; TRBD1 matches at 9 bases. Per germline, CDR1 LNHNV and CDR2 YYDKDF (reference sequence). There are 13 residues in the CDR3. J gave up 6 bases and V 6 bases, and 5 bases lay outside the gene matches. In nucleotides, the CDR3 is TGTGCCACCAGTAGGGACAGGGTAAATGGCTACACCTTC. This gives the protein CATSRDRVNGYTF.

The genes are TRBV12-3 or TRBV12-4 and TRBJ2-5; TRBD1 might be the D (6 bases). V was shortened by 5 bases and J by 4 bases, with 17 bases between the two germline ends. The CDR3 runs 15 residues. The CDR3 here is CASSPRDIPLETQYF. The DNA for the CDR3 is TGTGCCAGCAGTCCCCGGGACATTCCTTTAGAGACCCAGTACTTC.

The J gene is TRBJ2-5, the V gene TRBV5-6, with D hard to call. The germline gives CDR1 SGHDT, CDR2 YYEEEE. The ends were cut back, 0 bases at V and 7 bases at J, with 10 bases in the middle. CDR3 length: 13 residues. CDR3 sequence reads: CASSLAMDGTQYF. The CDR3, as DNA: TGTGCCAGCAGCTTGGCGATGGACGGGACCCAGTACTTC.

The chain employs TRBV4-1 and TRBJ2-2; 10 positions match TRBD1. The CDR3 loop spans 16 amino acids. Looked up from germline, CDR1 is MGHRA and CDR2 is YSYEKL. V gave up 4 bases and J gave up 3 bases; unmatched junction bases: 5. The CDR3: CASSRGQGMDTGELFF. The CDR3 DNA sequence: TGCGCCAGCAGCCGGGGACAGGGGATGGACACCGGGGAGCTGTTTTTT.

CDR3 amino acids: CASSLRQRNTEAFF. Here the CDR3 DNA reads TGTGCCAGCAGCCTTCGACAGAGGAACACTGAAGCTTTCTTT. This chain joins TRBV13 and TRBJ1-1, with a tentative D call TRBD1 (5 bases). V lost 5 bases and J lost 1, with 11 bases in between. Germline V gene lookup returns CDR1 PRHDT and CDR2 FYEKMQ (reference sequence). CDR3 length equals 14 residues.

This sequence joins TRBV25-1 and TRBJ1-1; D may be TRBD1 (6 bases). V was cut by 8 bases and J by 4 bases, with 11 bases left in between. This CDR3 comprises 12 residues. Germline assignment: CDR1 MGHDK and CDR2 SYGVNS. CDR3: CASRSGATEAFF. CDR3 DNA: TGTGCCAGCCGCTCGGGGGCCACTGAAGCTTTCTTT.

This clonotype was observed a single time. The rearrangement joins TRBV7-9 to TRBJ2-2; 7 bases are a match to TRBD2. Germline V gene sequence: CDR1 SEHNR, CDR2 FQNEAQ (reference sequence). J lost 5 bases, V lost 6 bases, and 3 bases had no gene match. The CDR3 runs 13 residues. In DNA, the CDR3 is TGTGCCAGCAGTGCGGGGGAAACCGGGGAGCTGTTTTTT. This sequence encodes CASSAGETGELFF.

The chain is built from TRBV5-6 and TRBJ1-1; D might be TRBD1 (5 bases). Germline lookup yields CDR1 SGHDT and CDR2 YYEEEE. Trimming left V 5 bases short and J 3 bases short, with 11 bases between. This CDR3 has 13 residues. This chain's CDR3 is CASRRGAYTEAFF. The CDR3, as DNA: TGTGCCAGCAGAAGGGGCGCGTACACTGAAGCTTTCTTT.

The CDR3 bases are TGTGCCAGCAGCGTAGAGGCTCCAGGGGAGCAGTTCTTC. Translating gives CASSVEAPGEQFF. The chain is built from TRBV9 and TRBJ2-1; D possibly corresponds to TRBD1 (5 bases). The CDR3 spans 13 residues. Looked up from germline, CDR1 is SGDLS and CDR2 is YYNGEE. V was trimmed by 0 bases and J by 10 bases, leaving 11 bases between them.